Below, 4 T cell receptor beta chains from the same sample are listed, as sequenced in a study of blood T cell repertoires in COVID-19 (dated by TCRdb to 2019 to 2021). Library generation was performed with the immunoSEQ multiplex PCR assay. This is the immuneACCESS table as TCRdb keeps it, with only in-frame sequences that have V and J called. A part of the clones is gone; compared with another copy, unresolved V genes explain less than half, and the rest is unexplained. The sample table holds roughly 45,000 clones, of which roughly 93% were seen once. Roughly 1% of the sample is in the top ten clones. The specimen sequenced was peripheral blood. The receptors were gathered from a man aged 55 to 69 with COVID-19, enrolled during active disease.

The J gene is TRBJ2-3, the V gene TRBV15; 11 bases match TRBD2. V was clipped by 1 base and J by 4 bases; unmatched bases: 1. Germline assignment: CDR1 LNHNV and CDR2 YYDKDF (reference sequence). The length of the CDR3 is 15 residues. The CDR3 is CATSRVAGGPDTQYF. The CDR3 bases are TGTGCCACCAGCAGAGTAGCGGGAGGGCCAGATACGCAGTATTTT.

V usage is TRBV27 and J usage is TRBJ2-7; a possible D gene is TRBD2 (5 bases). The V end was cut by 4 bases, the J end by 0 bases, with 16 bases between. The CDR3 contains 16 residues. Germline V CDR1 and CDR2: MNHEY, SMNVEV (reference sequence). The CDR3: CASSSDFFLSSYEQYF. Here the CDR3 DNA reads TGTGCCAGCAGTTCGGACTTCTTTCTAAGCTCCTACGAGCAGTACTTC.

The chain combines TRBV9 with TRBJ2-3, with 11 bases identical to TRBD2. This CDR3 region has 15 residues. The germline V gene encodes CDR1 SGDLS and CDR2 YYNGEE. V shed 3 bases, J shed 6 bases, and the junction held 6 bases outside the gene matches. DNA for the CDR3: TGTGCCAGCAGCGCAACTAGCGGGGGTTTGGATACGCAGTATTTT. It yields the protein CASSATSGGLDTQYF.

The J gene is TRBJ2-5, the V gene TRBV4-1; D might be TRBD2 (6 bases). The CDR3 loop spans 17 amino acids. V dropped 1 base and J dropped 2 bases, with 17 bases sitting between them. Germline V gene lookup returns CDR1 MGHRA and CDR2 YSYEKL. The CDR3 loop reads CASSQGSSRLAQETQYF. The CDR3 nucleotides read TGCGCCAGCAGCCAAGGGTCAAGTCGCCTAGCGCAAGAGACCCAGTACTTC.